The 32 T cell receptor beta chains in this list originate from one sample, sequenced in a study of shared clonotypes between healthy human individuals. Assay: immunoSEQ multiplex PCR; the TCRdb copy retains only in-frame clones and omits some. This table has roughly 1 million clones, approximately 68% appearing once. Source material: memory CD4+ T cells sorted from blood. Noted subset: CD45RA-negative fraction. The receptors derive from a young man in good health.

V usage is TRBV11-2 and J usage is TRBJ1-6, with D possibly matching TRBD1 (6 bases). Germline lookup yields CDR1 SGHAT and CDR2 FQNNGV. Trimming pared 4 bases from V and 6 bases from J, leaving 13 bases between. The CDR3 sequence is 15 residues long. The CDR3 coding sequence is TGTGCCAGCAGCTCCCAGGGGTTGGGTAATTCACCCCTCCACTTT. Translated, it gives CASSSQGLGNSPLHF.

V gene TRBV5-6 combines with J gene TRBJ2-2; D may correspond to TRBD1 or TRBD2 (6 bases each). Trimming took 2 bases from V and 4 from J, leaving 15 bases between them. The CDR3 runs 16 residues. The V gene's germline CDR1 is SGHDT and CDR2 YYEEEE. CDR3 sequence reads: CASSFGRRGVTGELFF. In DNA form, the CDR3 reads TGTGCCAGCAGCTTTGGCAGGAGGGGGGTCACCGGGGAGCTGTTTTTT.

The chain is built from TRBV11-3 and TRBJ2-1, with 8 nucleotides matching TRBD2. Trimming took 5 bases from V and 12 from J; bases not matched to a gene: 15. CDR1 is SGHNT and CDR2 is YENEEA in the germline V gene. The CDR3 loop spans 15 amino acids. CDR3: CASSLLGAGEGGQFF. CDR3 DNA: TGTGCCAGCAGCCTCCTCGGAGCGGGGGAGGGAGGGCAGTTCTTC.

Details on this clone: A much larger clone lies one base from this, so it may be a read error. The sample has other DNA sequences that encode this CDR3 too. The V gene is TRBV18, the J gene TRBJ2-2; the D is unclear. Looked up from germline, CDR1 is KGHSH and CDR2 is LQKENI. This CDR3 region has 13 residues. The germline V and J ends were trimmed by 3 bases and 4 bases, with 6 bases remaining between them. The CDR3 sequence: CASSPQTTGELFF. The CDR3 DNA is TGTGCCAGCTCACCGCAGACCACCGGGGAGCTGTTTTTT.

Of note for this clone: A much larger clone differs from this one at a single base, so this may be a read error. Other DNA sequences in the same sample also yield this CDR3. The V call is TRBV6-1, the J call TRBJ1-5; no clear D gene. This CDR3 region has 11 residues. The V and J ends lost 6 bases and 3 bases respectively, with 3 bases between them. The germline V gene has CDR1 MNHNS and CDR2 SASEGT. CDR3 in amino acids: CASRDNQPQHF. In DNA, the CDR3 is TGTGCCAGCAGAGACAATCAGCCCCAGCATTTT.

V is TRBV6-1 and J is TRBJ2-7; D is uncertain. The germline CDR1 and CDR2 sequences are MNHNS and SASEGT. With 6 bases removed from V and 3 bases from J, the gap between germline ends came to 9 bases. The CDR3 is made up of 12 amino acids. CDR3 loop: CASRVDYYEQYF. The CDR3 region has the DNA TGTGCCAGCAGAGTAGATTACTACGAGCAGTACTTC.

To note about this clone: The sample holds other DNA sequences that translate to the same CDR3. The CDR3 sequence: CASSEGGNSNQPQHF. The CDR3 nucleotides are TGTGCCAGCAGTGAGGGCGGGAACTCCAATCAGCCCCAGCATTTT. The chain links TRBV25-1 to TRBJ1-5; the D is unclear. The CDR3 is 15 residues long. V dropped 3 bases and J dropped 3 bases, with 12 bases sitting between them. From germline, CDR1 is MGHDK and CDR2 SYGVNS.

The chain employs TRBV6-5 and TRBJ1-6; D is unclear. The CDR3 covers 14 residues. Trimming left V 2 bases short and J 10 bases short, with 12 bases between. CDR1 and CDR2 from the germline V gene are MNHEY and SVGAGI. CDR3 residues: CASSYEGLKSPLHF. In DNA, the CDR3 is TGTGCCAGCAGTTACGAAGGCTTAAAGTCACCCCTCCACTTT.

The V and J genes are TRBV28 and TRBJ2-1; 11 positions agree with TRBD2. The CDR3 spans 16 residues. Germline V gives CDR1 MDHEN, CDR2 SYDVKM. With V trimmed by 2 bases and J by 5 bases, 5 bases remained unmatched. The CDR3 DNA reads TGTGCCAGCAGTTTAGAGCTAGCGGGGGGAAACAATGAGCAGTTCTTC. Its protein product is CASSLELAGGNNEQFF.

This clone was recorded at least ten times. The rearrangement links TRBV27 to TRBJ1-6, with 7 bases that match TRBD1. This CDR3 contains 17 residues. Germline-derived CDR1 and CDR2 are MNHEY and SMNVEV (reference sequence). V lost 0 bases to trimming and J lost 0 bases; unmatched junction nucleotides: 2. CDR3 in amino acids: CASSLSRTGSYNSPLHF. CDR3 sequence (DNA): TGTGCCAGCAGTTTATCAAGGACAGGCTCCTATAATTCACCCCTCCACTTT.

This chain joins TRBV6-4 and TRBJ2-5; D is unresolved. From germline, CDR1 is MRHNA and CDR2 SNTAGT. The CDR3 runs 13 residues. V dropped 7 bases and J dropped 5 bases, with 14 bases sitting between them. This CDR3 is CASTTDQQETQYF. Here the CDR3 DNA reads TGTGCCAGCACCACGGACCAGCAGGAGACCCAGTACTTC.

This clone was detected only once. This rearrangement joins TRBV20-1 to TRBJ2-1; D is unclear. Germline assignment: CDR1 DFQATT and CDR2 SNEGSKA (reference sequence). This CDR3 is 10 amino acids long. Trimming left V 1 base short and J 9 bases short, with 4 bases between. Here the CDR3 reads CSARAAEQFF. The CDR3 region has the DNA TGCAGTGCTAGAGCAGCTGAGCAGTTCTTC.

The chain employs TRBV30 and TRBJ1-1, with TRBD1 identical over 10 bases. V gave up 2 bases and J gave up 11 bases; unmatched junction bases: 8. Looked up from germline, CDR1 is GTSNPN and CDR2 is SVGIG (reference sequence). The CDR3 contains 13 residues. The CDR3 DNA reads as TGTGCCTGGAGTCGGACAGGGGGATGGATGGCTTTCTTT. This encodes CAWSRTGGWMAFF.

This clone turned up a few times. The CDR3 DNA follows: TGTGCCAGCAGCTTAGATCTGGCAGGGAATTCACCCCTCCACTTT. It is translated as CASSLDLAGNSPLHF. The chain recombines TRBV11-2 with TRBJ1-6; D may be TRBD1 (5 bases). The CDR3 covers 15 residues. Per the germline V gene, CDR1 is SGHAT and CDR2 is FQNNGV. V shed 0 bases and J shed 7 bases, with 10 bases lying between them. Full variable domain (missing parts from reference TRBV11-2 and TRBJ1-6): EAGVAQSPRYKIIEKRQSVAFWCNPISGHATLYWYQQILGQGPKLLIQFQNNGVVDDSQLPKDRFSAERLKGVDSTLKIQPAKLEDSAVYLCASSLDLAGNSPLHFGNGTRLTVT.

The V gene is TRBV7-9, the J gene TRBJ1-2, with 8 bases that match TRBD1. The length of the CDR3 is 16 residues. V lost 3 bases to trimming and J lost 4 bases; unmatched junction nucleotides: 10. Germline V gene data show CDR1 as SEHNR and CDR2 as FQNEAQ (reference sequence). CDR3 in amino acids: CASSLRPGQGGYGYTF. CDR3 DNA sequence: TGTGCCAGCAGCTTGAGGCCCGGACAGGGTGGCTATGGCTACACCTTC.

This rearrangement joins TRBV5-3 to TRBJ1-2, with no clear D. TRBV5-3 is an ORF; its function is uncertain. The CDR3 loop spans 16 amino acids. V shed 2 bases and J shed 2 bases, with 16 bases lying between them. The CDR3 DNA reads as TGTGCCAGAAGCTTTGGCTCCCCCCACAGAAACTATGGCTACACCTTC. Amino acid sequence: CARSFGSPHRNYGYTF.

In DNA form, the CDR3 reads TGTGCCAGCAGTCCCGGACGAGGGGATCAGCCCCAGCATTTT. This gives the protein CASSPGRGDQPQHF. The J gene is TRBJ1-5, the V gene TRBV6-6; TRBD1 might be the D (5 bases). The CDR3 consists of 14 residues. The germline gives CDR1 MNHNY, CDR2 SVGAGI (reference sequence). V was clipped by 5 bases and J by 5 bases, with 13 bases between them.

Points on this clone: Additional DNA sequences in this sample encode the identical CDR3. The chain uses TRBV18 and TRBJ2-1, with unresolved D. Per the germline V gene, CDR1 is KGHSH and CDR2 is LQKENI. V lost 2 bases and J lost 10, with 9 bases in between. This CDR3 comprises 12 residues. CDR3 sequence: CASSPRLGEQFF. The CDR3 bases are TGTGCCAGCTCACCAAGGCTAGGGGAGCAGTTCTTC.

The CDR3 loop reads CASSLRRVSYNEQFF. The DNA for the CDR3 is TGCGCCAGCAGCTTGCGCAGGGTCTCCTACAATGAGCAGTTCTTC. The chain carries TRBV5-1 and TRBJ2-1; possible D gene TRBD1, 5 bases. The CDR3 runs to 15 residues. With 1 base removed from V and 0 bases from J, the gap between germline ends came to 8 bases. Per germline, CDR1 SGHRS and CDR2 YFSETQ.

The chain has TRBV11-2 and TRBJ1-1; TRBD1 matches 8 bases. The CDR3 extends over 15 amino acids. The V gene end was trimmed by 5 bases and the J gene end by 2 bases; junction bases not matched to a gene: 7. CDR1 SGHAT and CDR2 FQNNGV come from the germline V gene. CDR3 region: CASSPLGQGNTEAFF. In nucleotides, the CDR3 is TGTGCCAGCAGCCCACTAGGACAGGGAAACACTGAAGCTTTCTTT.

The chain combines TRBV6-1 with TRBJ1-2, with a tentative D call TRBD1 (5 bases). The CDR3 totals 13 residues. V lost 2 bases to trimming and J lost 3 bases, with 7 bases between them. Germline loops: CDR1 MNHNS, CDR2 SASEGT. The CDR3, as DNA: TGTGCCAGCAGTGAAAAGGGGTACTATGGCTACACCTTC. Protein: CASSEKGYYGYTF.

This clone came up a few times. The sample contains more than one DNA sequence encoding this CDR3. This rearrangement joins TRBV5-1 to TRBJ2-2; perhaps TRBD2 as D (6 bases). The CDR3 totals 15 residues. Germline V gene data show CDR1 as SGHRS and CDR2 as YFSETQ. V lost 0 bases and J lost 3, with 9 bases in between. CDR3 protein: CASSLVGSDTGELFF. The CDR3, as DNA: TGCGCCAGCAGCTTGGTCGGGAGCGACACCGGGGAGCTGTTTTTT. The entire variable domain, with the rest obtained from reference TRBV5-1 and TRBJ2-2, is as follows: KAGVTQTPRYLIKTRGQQVTLSCSPISGHRSVSWYQQTPGQGLQFLFEYFSETQRNKGNFPGRFSGRQFSNSRSEMNVSTLELGDSALYLCASSLVGSDTGELFFGEGSRLTVL.

The chain couples TRBV7-2 to TRBJ1-3; tentative D call: TRBD1 (5 bases). The CDR3 covers 14 residues. Germline V gene lookup returns CDR1 SGHTA and CDR2 FQGNSA. Trimming stripped 7 bases from V and 3 bases from J, with 13 bases between. CDR3 coding DNA: TGTGCCAGCACCCCCGGGACCAATGGAAACACCATATATTTT. Amino acids: CASTPGTNGNTIYF.

The rearrangement links TRBV7-2 to TRBJ1-6; 11 positions match TRBD1. The CDR3 has 15 residues. Germline-derived CDR1 and CDR2 are SGHTA and FQGNSA. V shed 1 base and J 11 bases; nucleotides not matched to a gene: 4. CDR3 nucleotides: TGTGCCAGCAGCTTAGGGGACAGGGGGTATCCACCCCTCCACTTT. Protein: CASSLGDRGYPPLHF.

This clone was detected a few times. The CDR3 DNA reads TGTGCCAGCAGTTTATTTCGTACAGGGAATTCACCCCTCCACTTT. It specifies CASSLFRTGNSPLHF. The gene calls are TRBV27 and TRBJ1-6; D might be TRBD1 (6 bases). Per germline, CDR1 MNHEY and CDR2 SMNVEV (reference sequence). Deletions cut 1 base from V and 7 bases from J, with 11 bases between. CDR3 length: 15 residues.

CDR3: CAISGATQAGGRGEQYF. The DNA for the CDR3 is TGTGCCATCAGTGGCGCTACCCAAGCGGGGGGCCGTGGCGAGCAGTACTTC. The chain recombines TRBV10-3 with TRBJ2-7; 9 bases line up with TRBD2. Germline V gene sequence: CDR1 ENHRY, CDR2 SYGVKD. The V segment lost 4 bases and the J segment 6 bases; nucleotides outside the gene matches: 16. The CDR3 consists of 17 residues.

V usage is TRBV30 and J usage is TRBJ2-5; 10 bases agree with TRBD1. Germline CDR1 reads GTSNPN; CDR2 reads SVGIG (reference sequence). This CDR3 has 14 residues. The V gene end was trimmed by 4 bases and the J gene end by 9 bases; junction bases not matched to a gene: 11. CDR3 protein: CAWTRDRGVLAQYF. The CDR3 DNA reads TGTGCCTGGACCCGGGACAGGGGTGTTCTTGCCCAGTACTTC.

This clone was observed once. The genes are TRBV19 and TRBJ1-2; D is perhaps TRBD1 (5 bases). The CDR3 has 12 amino acids. CDR1 LNHDA and CDR2 SQIVND come from the germline V gene (reference sequence). Trimming left V 10 bases short and J 4 bases short, with 13 bases between. The CDR3 bases are TGTGCCACCACGGGACCTATCTATGGCTACACCTTC. Protein product: CATTGPIYGYTF. Full variable domain (missing parts from reference TRBV19 and TRBJ1-2): DGGITQSPKYLFRKEGQNVTLSCEQNLNHDAMYWYRQDPGQGLRLIYYSQIVNDFQKGDIAEGYSVSREKKESFPLTVTSAQKNPTAFYLCATTGPIYGYTFGSGTRLTVV.

V gene TRBV7-6 combines with J gene TRBJ2-2, with 7 bases identical to TRBD1. This CDR3 is built from 17 residues. The germline CDR1 and CDR2 sequences are SGHVS and FNYEAQ. Unmatched junction bases numbered 14, after V lost 5 bases and J lost 5 bases. CDR3 sequence reads: CASSPITLTGRTGELFF. The CDR3 DNA reads as TGTGCCAGCAGCCCCATTACGTTGACAGGGCGAACCGGGGAGCTGTTTTTT. The variable domain in full, completed from reference TRBV7-6 and TRBJ2-2, reads GAGVSQSPRYKVTKRGQDVALRCDPISGHVSLYWYRQALGQGPEFLTYFNYEAQQDKSGLPNDRFSAERPEGSISTLTIQRTEQRDSAMYRCASSPITLTGRTGELFFGEGSRLTVL.

The J gene is TRBJ1-2, the V gene TRBV5-4, with 7 bases fitting TRBD1. The germline V gene has CDR1 SGHNT and CDR2 YYREEE (reference sequence). This CDR3 is 15 amino acids long. Trimming took 1 base from V and 2 from J; bases not matched to a gene: 5. CDR3 protein: CASSLLATGNYGYTF. Here the CDR3 DNA reads TGTGCCAGCAGCTTGCTCGCGACAGGGAACTATGGCTACACCTTC.

The chain combines TRBV5-1 with TRBJ2-1; 8 bases fit TRBD1. V shed 4 bases and J 10 bases; nucleotides not matched to a gene: 7. Germline-derived CDR1 and CDR2 are SGHRS and YFSETQ. CDR3 length: 13 amino acids. CDR3 in amino acids: CASSPRTGWEQFF. CDR3 nucleotides: TGCGCCAGCAGCCCAAGGACAGGGTGGGAGCAGTTCTTC.

V gene TRBV27 combines with J gene TRBJ2-2, with 8 bases aligning to TRBD1. Germline trimming cut 6 bases from V and 2 bases from J; bases unmatched to any gene: 5. Germline lookup yields CDR1 MNHEY and CDR2 SMNVEV (reference sequence). The length of the CDR3 is 15 residues. The CDR3 DNA follows: TGTGCCAGCAGACTTCAGGGGGCAAACACCGGGGAGCTGTTTTTT. The encoded protein is CASRLQGANTGELFF.